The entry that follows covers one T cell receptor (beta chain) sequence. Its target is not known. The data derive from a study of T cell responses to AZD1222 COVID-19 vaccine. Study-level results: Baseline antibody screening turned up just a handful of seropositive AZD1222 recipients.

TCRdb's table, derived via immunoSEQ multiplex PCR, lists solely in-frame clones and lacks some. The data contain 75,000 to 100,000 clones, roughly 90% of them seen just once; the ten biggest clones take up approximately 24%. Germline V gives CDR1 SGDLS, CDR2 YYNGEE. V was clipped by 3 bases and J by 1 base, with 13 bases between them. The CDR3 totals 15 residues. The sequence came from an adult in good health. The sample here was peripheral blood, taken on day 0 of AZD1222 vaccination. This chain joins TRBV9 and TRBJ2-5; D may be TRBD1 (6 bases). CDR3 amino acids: CASSANSGVQETQYF. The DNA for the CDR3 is TGTGCCAGCAGCGCCAACTCAGGGGTCCAAGAGACCCAGTACTTC.